These T cell receptor beta chains were read from a single sample in a study of CD8 T cells in ankylosing spondylitis. TCRdb re-called the 5' RACE reads with MiXCR, one entry per CDR3 protein. The table includes over 600,000 distinct CDR3 sequences, 15% to 20% detected once. Sequencing input: blood, either unsorted or a sorted T cell fraction (not recorded which). These receptors were collected from a male donor with ankylosing spondylitis. Each CDR3 is given with its conserved first and last residue. Fields, in order: J gene, V gene, D gene, clone size, CDR3 DNA, CDR3 protein. D genes are given only for firm matches. The listing skips clone size in some rows; elsewhere it reads once, few, many or a size class.

J gene: TRBJ1-2
V gene: TRBV12-3/TRBV12-4
D gene: NA
clone size: NA
CDR3 DNA: TGTGCCAGCAGTTCGCGGACAGCCATTGTCTATGGCTACACCTTC
CDR3 protein: CASSSRTAIVYGYTF

J gene: TRBJ1-5
V gene: TRBV5-5
D gene: NA
clone size: NA
CDR3 DNA: TGTGCCAGCAGCTTTTACCCCAATCCCAATCAGCCCCAGCATTTT
CDR3 protein: CASSFYPNPNQPQHF

J gene: TRBJ1-6
V gene: TRBV12-3/TRBV12-4
D gene: NA
clone size: few
CDR3 DNA: TGTGCCAGCAGTAAAGGGGCCGATAATTCACCCCTCCACTTT
CDR3 protein: CASSKGADNSPLHF

J gene: TRBJ2-7
V gene: TRBV4-3
D gene: TRBD1
clone size: NA
CDR3 DNA: TGCGCCAGCAGCCAAGACAACAGGGGGCTTGAGCAGTACTTC
CDR3 protein: CASSQDNRGLEQYF

J gene: TRBJ2-3
V gene: TRBV12-3/TRBV12-4
D gene: TRBD2
clone size: NA
CDR3 DNA: TGTGCCAGCAGCAATAGCGGGGGGGCTGATACGCAGTATTTT
CDR3 protein: CASSNSGGADTQYF

J gene: TRBJ1-5
V gene: TRBV3-1
D gene: TRBD1
clone size: NA
CDR3 DNA: TGTGCCAGCAGCCCAGGGGGTCGGGTATTCAATCAGCCCCAGCATTTT
CDR3 protein: CASSPGGRVFNQPQHF

J gene: TRBJ1-5
V gene: TRBV11-2
D gene: NA
clone size: NA
CDR3 DNA: TGTGCCAGCAGCTTAGGTCCGTCAGGGCACCAGCCCCAGCATTTT
CDR3 protein: CASSLGPSGHQPQHF

J gene: TRBJ1-6
V gene: TRBV4-1
D gene: NA
clone size: NA
CDR3 DNA: TGCGCCCCTCTACGGGGGCCTACACCCCTCCACTTT
CDR3 protein: CAPLRGPTPLHF

J gene: TRBJ2-7
V gene: TRBV18
D gene: NA
clone size: few
CDR3 DNA: TGTGCCAGCTCACCGGGGCGGTTCTCCTACGAGCAGTACTTC
CDR3 protein: CASSPGRFSYEQYF

J gene: TRBJ2-1
V gene: TRBV5-5
D gene: NA
clone size: many
CDR3 DNA: TGTGCCAGCAGCTTGGTTAGGGGTGGGAATGAGCAGTTCTTC
CDR3 protein: CASSLVRGGNEQFF

J gene: TRBJ2-1
V gene: TRBV2
D gene: NA
clone size: few
CDR3 DNA: TGTGCCAGCAGTGGCCGGGGGGCGATCCGCAATGAGCAGTTCTTC
CDR3 protein: CASSGRGAIRNEQFF

J gene: TRBJ1-2
V gene: TRBV20-1
D gene: NA
clone size: NA
CDR3 DNA: TGCAGTGCTACTCCCGCAGGCTCCTATGGCTACACCTTC
CDR3 protein: CSATPAGSYGYTF

J gene: TRBJ2-1
V gene: TRBV2
D gene: NA
clone size: NA
CDR3 DNA: TGTGCCAGCGGGAGAACCTACAATGAGCAGTTCTTC
CDR3 protein: CASGRTYNEQFF

J gene: TRBJ2-2
V gene: TRBV3-1
D gene: TRBD1
clone size: few
CDR3 DNA: TGTGCCAGCAGCCAACGGTCCCAGGGGACAGGGACCTTGGTCGGGGAGCTGTTTTTT
CDR3 protein: CASSQRSQGTGTLVGELFF

J gene: TRBJ1-3
V gene: TRBV7-9
D gene: TRBD1
clone size: NA
CDR3 DNA: TGTGCCAGCAGCCAGCGGACAGGGAGAGGAAACACCATATATTTT
CDR3 protein: CASSQRTGRGNTIYF

J gene: TRBJ2-1
V gene: TRBV29-1
D gene: NA
clone size: many
CDR3 DNA: TGCAGCGTTGTCGAGACACTGACCTACAATGAGCAGTTCTTC
CDR3 protein: CSVVETLTYNEQFF

J gene: TRBJ1-2
V gene: TRBV29-1
D gene: NA
clone size: NA
CDR3 DNA: TGCAGCGTTGAAAGGGCGGATTATGGCTACACCTTC
CDR3 protein: CSVERADYGYTF

J gene: TRBJ1-1
V gene: TRBV5-1
D gene: NA
clone size: few
CDR3 DNA: TGCGCCAGCAGCTCCCCCCAGGGCTTGAACACTGAAGCTTTCTTT
CDR3 protein: CASSSPQGLNTEAFF

J gene: TRBJ2-5
V gene: TRBV20-1
D gene: NA
clone size: NA
CDR3 DNA: TGCAGTGCTAGAGCGAGGGGGGAACACCAAGAGACCCAGTACTTC
CDR3 protein: CSARARGEHQETQYF

J gene: TRBJ1-4
V gene: TRBV5-6
D gene: NA
clone size: few
CDR3 DNA: TGTGCCAGCAGCTTGGGCACTGGGAAGAATGAAAAACTGTTTTTT
CDR3 protein: CASSLGTGKNEKLFF

J gene: TRBJ1-1
V gene: TRBV29-1
D gene: TRBD1
clone size: NA
CDR3 DNA: TGCAGCAGCTTGGGACAGGGAAGGACTGAAGCTTTCTTT
CDR3 protein: CSSLGQGRTEAFF

J gene: TRBJ1-4
V gene: TRBV4-2
D gene: NA
clone size: NA
CDR3 DNA: TGTGCCAGCAGCCAAGAGGGTGGACTTAATGAAAAACTGTTTTTT
CDR3 protein: CASSQEGGLNEKLFF

J gene: TRBJ2-6
V gene: TRBV29-1
D gene: NA
clone size: many
CDR3 DNA: TGCAGCGTTTGGGAAGACCCTTTCTCTGGGGCCAACGTCCTGACTTTC
CDR3 protein: CSVWEDPFSGANVLTF

J gene: TRBJ1-1
V gene: TRBV6-5
D gene: NA
clone size: few
CDR3 DNA: TGTGCCAGCAGTTCCCTCAGGGCGTACCGTAAGAACACTGAAGCTTTCTTT
CDR3 protein: CASSSLRAYRKNTEAFF

J gene: TRBJ1-5
V gene: TRBV20-1
D gene: NA
clone size: NA
CDR3 DNA: TGCAGTGCTAGAGAAGCGAACAGGCCCGATCAGCCCCAGCATTTT
CDR3 protein: CSAREANRPDQPQHF

J gene: TRBJ1-5
V gene: TRBV10-2
D gene: NA
clone size: NA
CDR3 DNA: TGCGCCAGCAGTGAAGCCGGCAGGGGTGATCAGCCCCAGCATTTT
CDR3 protein: CASSEAGRGDQPQHF

J gene: TRBJ2-1
V gene: TRBV11-3
D gene: NA
clone size: NA
CDR3 DNA: TGTGCCAGCAGCTCGCGGGGATCGTCAGTATACAATGAGCAGTTCTTC
CDR3 protein: CASSSRGSSVYNEQFF

J gene: TRBJ1-4
V gene: TRBV29-1
D gene: NA
clone size: NA
CDR3 DNA: TGCAGCGTTGTTGGCAGGGAAAGTGAAAAACTGTTTTTT
CDR3 protein: CSVVGRESEKLFF

J gene: TRBJ2-1
V gene: TRBV27
D gene: NA
clone size: NA
CDR3 DNA: TGTGCCAGCAGTTTGGGCCCCCTCCCCCCTTACAATGAGCAGTTCTTC
CDR3 protein: CASSLGPLPPYNEQFF

J gene: TRBJ1-2
V gene: TRBV6-1
D gene: NA
clone size: many
CDR3 DNA: TGTGCCAGCAGCCCGCGAACTAACTATGGCTACACCTTC
CDR3 protein: CASSPRTNYGYTF

J gene: TRBJ2-5
V gene: TRBV18
D gene: TRBD1
clone size: NA
CDR3 DNA: TGTGCCAGCTCACCGGCCAGGGGGATCTCTCGTGGAGAGACCCAGTACTTC
CDR3 protein: CASSPARGISRGETQYF

J gene: TRBJ1-5
V gene: TRBV27
D gene: NA
clone size: NA
CDR3 DNA: TGTGCCAGCAGCTCAGGGGTAGTGAACAATCAGCCCCAGCATTTT
CDR3 protein: CASSSGVVNNQPQHF

J gene: TRBJ2-1
V gene: TRBV6-2/TRBV6-3
D gene: TRBD2
clone size: NA
CDR3 DNA: TGTGCCAGCAGGACACGGCTAGCGGGGGGTCGAAATGAGCAGTTCTTC
CDR3 protein: CASRTRLAGGRNEQFF

J gene: TRBJ2-2
V gene: TRBV20-1
D gene: TRBD2
clone size: NA
CDR3 DNA: TGCAGTGCAAAGGGGACGGGAGGGCCAAGCGGGGAGCTGTTTTTT
CDR3 protein: CSAKGTGGPSGELFF

J gene: TRBJ2-5
V gene: TRBV29-1
D gene: NA
clone size: few
CDR3 DNA: TGCAGCGTTGAGTTCACAGACGAGACCCAGTACTTC
CDR3 protein: CSVEFTDETQYF

J gene: TRBJ1-4
V gene: TRBV28
D gene: TRBD1
clone size: few
CDR3 DNA: TGTGCCAGCAGGCCCGGGACAGGGGCTCTTTCAACTAATGAAAAACTGTTTTTT
CDR3 protein: CASRPGTGALSTNEKLFF

J gene: TRBJ2-1
V gene: TRBV12-3/TRBV12-4
D gene: NA
clone size: NA
CDR3 DNA: TGTGCCAGCAGTTTAGTTGGGGCGGGTGAGCAGTTCTTC
CDR3 protein: CASSLVGAGEQFF

J gene: TRBJ2-3
V gene: TRBV10-2
D gene: NA
clone size: few
CDR3 DNA: TGCGCCAGCAGTGATTGGGGGGGCGTACAGGAGGATACGCAGTATTTT
CDR3 protein: CASSDWGGVQEDTQYF

J gene: TRBJ2-1
V gene: TRBV29-1
D gene: TRBD2
clone size: many
CDR3 DNA: TGCAGCGTCGTTAGCGGGGGATACAATGAGCAGTTCTTC
CDR3 protein: CSVVSGGYNEQFF

J gene: TRBJ2-1
V gene: TRBV27
D gene: TRBD1
clone size: NA
CDR3 DNA: TGTGCCAGCAGTTCGGGGCCCCCGGACAGGGGGGGCAATGAGCAGTTCTTC
CDR3 protein: CASSSGPPDRGGNEQFF

J gene: TRBJ2-2
V gene: TRBV5-1
D gene: NA
clone size: NA
CDR3 DNA: TGCGCCAGCAGCTTACTCGGGTCTTGGGACACCGGGGAGCTGTTTTTT
CDR3 protein: CASSLLGSWDTGELFF

J gene: TRBJ2-1
V gene: TRBV29-1
D gene: TRBD1
clone size: NA
CDR3 DNA: TGCAGCGTCAATCCCGGGACAGGGGCTAAGGAGCAGTTCTTC
CDR3 protein: CSVNPGTGAKEQFF

J gene: TRBJ2-1
V gene: TRBV5-6
D gene: NA
clone size: NA
CDR3 DNA: TGTGCCAGCAGCTACGGGACTCCTAATGAGCAGTTCTTC
CDR3 protein: CASSYGTPNEQFF

J gene: TRBJ2-1
V gene: TRBV12-3/TRBV12-4
D gene: NA
clone size: NA
CDR3 DNA: TGTGCCAGCAGTTTAGCGCAACAGGTAGAGCAGTTCTTC
CDR3 protein: CASSLAQQVEQFF

J gene: TRBJ2-1
V gene: TRBV6-2/TRBV6-3
D gene: TRBD2
clone size: NA
CDR3 DNA: TGTGCCAGCAGTAAACTAGCGGAAGAGCAGTTCTTC
CDR3 protein: CASSKLAEEQFF

J gene: TRBJ2-7
V gene: TRBV19
D gene: NA
clone size: few
CDR3 DNA: TGTGCCAGCGGGGGCGTTTACGAGCAGTACTTC
CDR3 protein: CASGGVYEQYF

J gene: TRBJ2-7
V gene: TRBV7-8
D gene: NA
clone size: few
CDR3 DNA: TGTGCCAGCAGCTTAGGCGCTGCGGACTCCTACGAGCAGTACTTC
CDR3 protein: CASSLGAADSYEQYF

J gene: TRBJ1-5
V gene: TRBV27
D gene: NA
clone size: few
CDR3 DNA: TGTGCCAGCAGTTTATTGCAGGGGAGAAATCAGCCCCAGCATTTT
CDR3 protein: CASSLLQGRNQPQHF

J gene: TRBJ2-7
V gene: TRBV4-2
D gene: NA
clone size: NA
CDR3 DNA: TGTGCCAGCGGCTTTCGACTAGACGCCTACGAGCAGTACTTC
CDR3 protein: CASGFRLDAYEQYF

J gene: TRBJ2-1
V gene: TRBV7-3
D gene: TRBD2
clone size: few
CDR3 DNA: TGTGCCAGCAGCTTAGGTCTCAGCGGGGGGTACAATGAGCAGTTCTTC
CDR3 protein: CASSLGLSGGYNEQFF

J gene: TRBJ2-3
V gene: TRBV4-1
D gene: TRBD1
clone size: once
CDR3 DNA: TGCGCCAGCAGCCCCTACAGGGGAGCCCCAGATACGCAGTATTTT
CDR3 protein: CASSPYRGAPDTQYF

J gene: TRBJ2-7
V gene: TRBV12-3/TRBV12-4
D gene: TRBD1
clone size: NA
CDR3 DNA: TGTGCCAGCAGTTTCGTCGCGGGACAGGTCTACGAGCAGTACTTC
CDR3 protein: CASSFVAGQVYEQYF

J gene: TRBJ2-1
V gene: TRBV27
D gene: NA
clone size: NA
CDR3 DNA: NA
CDR3 protein: CASSLFGGGARFF

J gene: TRBJ2-4
V gene: TRBV20-1
D gene: TRBD2
clone size: many
CDR3 DNA: TGCAGTGCTAGAGAACTAGCGGGGGGTGAAAACATTCAGTACTTC
CDR3 protein: CSARELAGGENIQYF

J gene: TRBJ1-2
V gene: TRBV29-1
D gene: NA
clone size: few
CDR3 DNA: TGCAGCGTTGGGAGAGGGGCCGAGTATGGCTACACCTTC
CDR3 protein: CSVGRGAEYGYTF